The source of this T cell receptor beta chain is a study of regulatory T cells in long-lasting Graves disease. Study summary: A definition of persistent Graves' disease required over 5 years of antithyroid drugs plus positive TSH receptor antibodies. Study conclusions and caveats: Newly diagnosed patients shared 950 to 1,000 public clonotypes; persistent patients shared approximately 2,700. Persistent disease preferred TRBV28, TRBJ1-2 and TRBJ2-5; new disease, TRBV20-1 and TRBJ2-1.

Construction of TCR beta libraries relied on iRepertoire HTBI primers and on Arm-PCR targeting CDR3 regions. TCRdb analysed the multiplex PCR reads with MiXCR anew, one entry per CDR3 protein. There are more than 350,000 distinct CDR3 sequences in the sample; around 20% occur only once, and over 11% lies in the top ten. Time point in this sample: persistent/refractory GD, antithyroid drugs over 5 years with positive TRAb. Extracted PBMC RNA gave rise to the TCR library. Comment on this clonotype: Its antigen is still unknown.

Germline V gene sequence: CDR1 LGHDT, CDR2 YNNKEL (reference sequence). Germline trimming cut 4 bases from V and 5 bases from J; bases unmatched to any gene: 6. The CDR3 is 15 amino acids. The material sequenced was peripheral blood mononuclear cells (PBMCs), taken when the disease was refractory, from a patient treated with antithyroid drugs. The chain carries TRBV3-1 and TRBJ2-5; 11 nucleotides match TRBD2. The origin of this receptor is a female donor with Graves disease. CDR3 nucleotides: TGTGCCAGCAGCCCCGGGACTAGCGGTATGGAGACCCAGTACTTC. Encoded protein: CASSPGTSGMETQYF.